These 10 T cell receptor beta chains share one sample of origin, sequenced in a study of cytomegalovirus exposure and HLA in healthy donors. PCR involved 60 Vbeta and 13 Jbeta primers. Here immunoSEQ multiplex PCR was the method, and the copy in TCRdb shows in-frame clones only, minus some. The sample contains about 190,000 clones, 60% to 80% of which appear only once. Material: PBMCs. Every receptor here comes from a woman aged 18 to 35 in good health and CMV-seronegative.

The V and J genes are TRBV18 and TRBJ1-5; D is perhaps TRBD1 (6 bases). CDR1 is KGHSH and CDR2 is LQKENI in the germline V gene. This CDR3 spans 14 amino acids. V was cut by 3 bases and J by 5 bases, with 11 bases left in between. The CDR3 nucleotides are TGTGCCAGCTCACCGTCCGGGACATATCAGCCCCAGCATTTT. Amino acid sequence: CASSPSGTYQPQHF.

V usage is TRBV6-1 and J usage is TRBJ1-6, with unresolved D. From germline, CDR1 is MNHNS and CDR2 SASEGT. The CDR3 contains 14 residues. V gave up 5 bases and J gave up 3 bases, with 8 bases separating them. As DNA, the CDR3 is TGTGCCAGCAGTATGGAGATCTATAATTCACCCCTCCACTTT. Encoded protein: CASSMEIYNSPLHF.

This clone was picked up one time. The chain combines TRBV7-3 with TRBJ2-3; D unclear. V dropped 0 bases and J dropped 0 bases, with 4 bases sitting between them. Germline CDR1 and CDR2: SGHTA and FQGTGA. This CDR3 contains 14 residues. DNA of the CDR3: TGTGCCAGCAGCTTAACTCGGAGCACAGATACGCAGTATTTT. The encoded protein is CASSLTRSTDTQYF. Full variable domain (outside the CDR3, taken from reference TRBV7-3 and TRBJ2-3): GAGVSQTPSNKVTEKGKYVELRCDPISGHTALYWYRQSLGQGPEFLIYFQGTGAADDSGLPNDRFFAVRPEGSVSTLKIQRTERGDSAVYLCASSLTRSTDTQYFGPGTRLTVL.

This clone was seen a single time. The chain joins TRBV5-6 to TRBJ2-1; 10 positions agree with TRBD1. Germline loops: CDR1 SGHDT, CDR2 YYEEEE. This CDR3 has 16 amino acids. Unmatched junction bases numbered 0, after V lost 0 bases and J lost 0 bases. The chain's CDR3 is CASSLGTGGSYNEQFF. CDR3 in DNA: TGTGCCAGCAGCTTGGGGACAGGGGGCTCCTACAATGAGCAGTTCTTC.

V usage is TRBV27 and J usage is TRBJ2-7; 7 bases are a match to TRBD2. The CDR3 has 11 amino acids. V shed 7 bases, J shed 4 bases, and the junction held 1 base outside the gene matches. Germline assignment: CDR1 MNHEY and CDR2 SMNVEV (reference sequence). CDR3 bases: TGTGCCAGCACGGGAGGTTACGAGCAGTACTTC. This codes for CASTGGYEQYF.

The V and J genes are TRBV9 and TRBJ1-1; D is possibly TRBD1 (5 bases). Germline CDR1 and CDR2: SGDLS and YYNGEE. The CDR3 is made up of 14 amino acids. V dropped 7 bases and J dropped 6 bases, with 19 bases sitting between them. The CDR3 DNA is TGTGCCAGCCGTCCCAGGGCAGACCCCTCTGAAGCTTTCTTT. Protein sequence: CASRPRADPSEAFF.

The rearrangement uses TRBV19 and TRBJ1-2; D is uncertain. Trimming removed 0 bases at V and 8 bases at J, with 16 bases between. CDR3 length equals 15 residues. CDR1 and CDR2 (germline): LNHDA, SQIVND (reference sequence). CDR3 protein: CASSIETDWIWGYTF. The DNA of the CDR3 is TGTGCCAGTAGTATAGAGACCGACTGGATCTGGGGCTACACCTTC.

This chain connects TRBV5-6 to TRBJ2-7, with TRBD2 matching over 9 bases. This CDR3 is 15 amino acids long. In germline, CDR1 is SGHDT, CDR2 YYEEEE. J lost 5 bases, V lost 3 bases, and 9 bases had no gene match. The CDR3 coding sequence is TGTGCCAGCAGCTCGGCGAAGAGCGGGGGGAACGAGCAGTACTTC. Translation gives CASSSAKSGGNEQYF.

This clone was found once. The chain joins TRBV18 to TRBJ1-1, with TRBD1 matching 8 bases. Per the germline V gene, CDR1 is KGHSH and CDR2 is LQKENI. The CDR3 loop spans 14 amino acids. Unmatched junction bases numbered 8, after V lost 5 bases and J lost 6 bases. The chain's CDR3 is CASSIDGQGAEAFF. CDR3 nucleotides: TGTGCCAGCTCAATAGATGGACAGGGCGCTGAAGCTTTCTTT.

The genes are TRBV28 and TRBJ2-2; D is perhaps TRBD1 (6 bases). The V gene's germline CDR1 is MDHEN and CDR2 SYDVKM. V lost 5 bases to trimming and J lost 6 bases, with 19 bases between them. This CDR3 has 16 amino acids. CDR3 in amino acids: CASSQVKTGPSGELFF. The CDR3 DNA follows: TGTGCCAGCAGTCAAGTAAAGACAGGACCTTCCGGGGAGCTGTTTTTT.